This T cell receptor beta chain originates from a study of OX40 agonist ivuxolimab in advanced cancers. Study in general: The study reported partial responses in three patients: one hepatocellular carcinoma, two cutaneous melanoma.

People who had autoimmune disease history or systemic immunosuppression were excluded. Sequenced by immunoSEQ multiplex PCR; TCRdb stores in-frame clones only, minus some. The table has roughly 82,000 clones, over 65% seen once. As to this clone: Antigen unknown.

The J segment lost 6 bases and the V segment lost 2 bases, leaving 4 bases of the junction unmatched. Per germline, CDR1 SGHTA and CDR2 FQGTGA. This CDR3 comprises 15 residues. Findings of the study overall: The 0.1-3.0 mg/kg partial responders had among the lowest clonal expansion.

The chain uses TRBV7-3 and TRBJ2-2; TRBD1 agrees at 9 bases. Sequenced here: CD4+ or CD8+ T cells sorted from blood, sampled in a trial of the OX40 agonist ivuxolimab. The sequence derives from an adult with an advanced solid tumor such as melanoma, head and neck, liver or kidney cancer. CDR3 sequence (DNA): TGTGCCAGCAGCTTATCCGGGACAGGGCCCGGGGAGCTGTTTTTT. This encodes CASSLSGTGPGELFF.